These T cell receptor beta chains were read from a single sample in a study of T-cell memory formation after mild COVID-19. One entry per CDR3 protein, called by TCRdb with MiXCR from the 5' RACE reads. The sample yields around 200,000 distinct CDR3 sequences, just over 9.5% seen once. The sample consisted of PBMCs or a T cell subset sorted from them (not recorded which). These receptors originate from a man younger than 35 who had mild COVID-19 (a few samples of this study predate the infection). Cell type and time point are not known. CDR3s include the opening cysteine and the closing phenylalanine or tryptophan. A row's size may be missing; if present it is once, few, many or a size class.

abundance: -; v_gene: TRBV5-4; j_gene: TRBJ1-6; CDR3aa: CASSLGQGVRNSPLHF
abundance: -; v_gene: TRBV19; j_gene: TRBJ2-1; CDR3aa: CASSHPLLQGQFF
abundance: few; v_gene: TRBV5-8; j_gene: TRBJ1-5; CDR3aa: CASSLGGSLPNQPQHF
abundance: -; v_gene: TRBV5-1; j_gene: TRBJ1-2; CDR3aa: CASSLGRDRNYTF
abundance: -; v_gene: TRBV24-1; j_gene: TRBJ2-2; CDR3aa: CATSDPGQGPEELFF
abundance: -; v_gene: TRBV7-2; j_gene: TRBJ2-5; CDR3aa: CASSFNQGETQYF
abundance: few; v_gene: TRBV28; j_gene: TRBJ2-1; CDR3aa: CASSWSAGHNEQFF
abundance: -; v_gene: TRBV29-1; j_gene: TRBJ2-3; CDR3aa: CSVDGVTSTDTQYF
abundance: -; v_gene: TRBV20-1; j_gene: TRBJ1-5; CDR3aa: CSAPLGNSNSNQPQHF
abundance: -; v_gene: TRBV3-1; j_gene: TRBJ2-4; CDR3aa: CASSRTSGGAKNIQYF
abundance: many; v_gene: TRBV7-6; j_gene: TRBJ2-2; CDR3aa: CASSSGQGGTGELFF
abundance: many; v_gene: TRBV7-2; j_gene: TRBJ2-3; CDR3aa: CASSGQGPGWNTDTQYF
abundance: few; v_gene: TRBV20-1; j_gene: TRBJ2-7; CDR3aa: CSARGNGVYEQYF
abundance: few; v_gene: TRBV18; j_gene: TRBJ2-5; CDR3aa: CASSPMLSQETQYF
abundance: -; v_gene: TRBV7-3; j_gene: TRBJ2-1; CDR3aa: CASSPRTTRDEQFF
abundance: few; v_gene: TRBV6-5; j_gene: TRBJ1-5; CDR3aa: CASSDAGSGQPQHF
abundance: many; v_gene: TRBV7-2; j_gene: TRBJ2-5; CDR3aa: CASSPTGWRETQYF
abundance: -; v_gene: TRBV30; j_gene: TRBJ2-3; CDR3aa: CAWSGTSGITDTQYF
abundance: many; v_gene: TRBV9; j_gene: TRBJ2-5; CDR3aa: CASSASPLDRVETQYF
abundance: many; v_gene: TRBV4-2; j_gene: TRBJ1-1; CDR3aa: CASSQESRWAGNTEAFF
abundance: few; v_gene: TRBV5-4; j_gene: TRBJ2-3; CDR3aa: CASSASGGDTQYF
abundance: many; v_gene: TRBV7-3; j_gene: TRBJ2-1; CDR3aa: CASSDPAGGGSYNEQFF
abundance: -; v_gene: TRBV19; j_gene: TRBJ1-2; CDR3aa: CASSIDRGGYTF
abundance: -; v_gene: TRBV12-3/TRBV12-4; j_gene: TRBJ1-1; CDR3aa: CASSNTGGTAFF
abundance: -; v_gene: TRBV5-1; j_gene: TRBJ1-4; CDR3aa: CASSLGSGRGTNEKLFF
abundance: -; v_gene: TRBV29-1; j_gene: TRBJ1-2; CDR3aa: CSVEDQGPPYGYTF
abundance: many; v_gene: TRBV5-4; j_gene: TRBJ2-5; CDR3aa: CASSYDRDQETQYF